The 20 T cell receptor beta chains given below trace back to one sample, sequenced in a study of T cell changes during pregnancy in multiple sclerosis (dated by TCRdb to between 2019 and 2020). Library preparation used the immunoSEQ multiplex PCR assay. This is the immuneACCESS table as TCRdb keeps it, with only in-frame sequences that have V and J called. A part of the clones is gone; compared with another copy, unresolved V genes explain less than half, and the rest is unexplained. Counted in this sample were about 76,000 clones; 85% to 95% of them appeared once. More than 2.5% of the sample is in the top ten clones. Material: peripheral blood, obtained in the second trimester of pregnancy. All receptors come from a female donor with multiple sclerosis, enrolled in a pregnancy study.

V and J are TRBV13 and TRBJ2-3; maybe TRBD2 (7 bases). The V and J ends lost 5 bases and 6 bases respectively, with 21 bases between them. The CDR3 runs 16 residues. Germline V gene sequence: CDR1 PRHDT, CDR2 FYEKMQ (reference sequence). CDR3: CASSHRGGGSPDTQYF. CDR3 DNA sequence: TGTGCCAGCAGCCACCGAGGGGGGGGAAGTCCCGATACGCAGTATTTT.

The chain combines TRBV14 with TRBJ1-1; the D gene is possibly TRBD1 (5 bases). Deletions cut 0 bases from V and 7 bases from J, with 9 bases between. This CDR3 has 13 amino acids. Per the germline V gene, CDR1 is SGHDN and CDR2 is FVKESK. In nucleotides, the CDR3 is TGTGCCAGCAGCCAAGATCGGACACTTGAAGCTTTCTTT. Translated, it gives CASSQDRTLEAFF.

V gene TRBV27 combines with J gene TRBJ2-5; 10 bases map to TRBD2. The germline V gene encodes CDR1 MNHEY and CDR2 SMNVEV (reference sequence). The CDR3 runs to 16 residues. Trimming took 3 bases from V and 3 from J; bases not matched to a gene: 7. The CDR3 nucleotides are TGTGCCAGCAGTTTTCTTGAAAGCGGGGGGGAAGAGACCCAGTACTTC. Encoded protein: CASSFLESGGEETQYF.

This clone was seen once. The rearrangement links TRBV6-1 to TRBJ1-6; tentatively, D is TRBD1 (6 bases). The CDR3 runs 15 residues. Trimming pared 0 bases from V and 10 bases from J, leaving 13 bases between. The germline V gene encodes CDR1 MNHNS and CDR2 SASEGT. The CDR3 DNA is TGTGCCAGCAGTGAAGCACCAGGGGACGGCTCACCCCTCCACTTT. Protein: CASSEAPGDGSPLHF.

This chain links TRBV4-1 with TRBJ2-1, with D possibly matching TRBD2 (5 bases). This CDR3 has 14 amino acids. Trimming left V 1 base short and J 6 bases short, with 10 bases between. Per germline, CDR1 MGHRA and CDR2 YSYEKL. The CDR3 DNA reads TGCGCCAGCAGCCAAGGACTAAGGTCCAATGAGCAGTTCTTC. It is translated as CASSQGLRSNEQFF.

The chain couples TRBV5-4 to TRBJ2-7, with 7 positions matching TRBD1. The CDR3 length is 14 residues. V gave up 0 bases and J gave up 4 bases; unmatched junction bases: 4. Germline V gives CDR1 SGHNT, CDR2 YYREEE (reference sequence). The CDR3 is CASSLDRGQYEQYF. CDR3 nucleotides: TGTGCCAGCAGCTTGGACAGGGGCCAATACGAGCAGTACTTC.

This chain connects TRBV2 to TRBJ2-7, with D perhaps matching TRBD1 (6 bases). The V and J ends lost 8 bases and 5 bases respectively, with 16 bases between them. The germline CDR1 and CDR2 sequences are SNHLY and FYNNEI. This CDR3 spans 13 amino acids. CDR3 residues: CASHEDRPDEQYF. The CDR3 nucleotides are TGTGCCAGCCATGAGGACAGACCTGACGAGCAGTACTTC.

This chain's CDR3 is CSVVVRVWEHVGTGVQYF. CDR3 sequence (DNA): TGCAGCGTCGTTGTCAGGGTTTGGGAGCACGTCGGCACGGGGGTGCAGTATTTT. The chain recombines TRBV29-1 with TRBJ2-3, with TRBD2 as a possible D gene (6 bases). V dropped 6 bases and J dropped 11 bases, with 36 bases sitting between them. The germline CDR1 and CDR2 sequences are SQVTM and ANQGSEA. The CDR3 spans 18 residues.

The chain links TRBV7-9 to TRBJ2-7; 8 bases are a match to TRBD2. Germline assignment: CDR1 SEHNR and CDR2 FQNEAQ (reference sequence). The CDR3 covers 15 residues. Trimming took 5 bases from V and 0 from J; bases not matched to a gene: 6. CDR3 bases: TGTGCCAGCAGCCCACCCGGGACTAGCTCCTACGAGCAGTACTTC. It codes for CASSPPGTSSYEQYF. Based on the CDR3 plus reference TRBV7-9 and TRBJ2-7, the full variable domain is DTGVSQNPRHKITKRGQNVTFRCDPISEHNRLYWYRQTLGQGPEFLTYFQNEAQLEKSRLLSDRFSAERPKGSFSTLEIQRTEQGDSAMYLCASSPPGTSSYEQYFGPGTRLTVT.

The V and J genes are TRBV5-1 and TRBJ2-7, with 7 positions matching TRBD1. CDR1 and CDR2 from the germline V gene are SGHRS and YFSETQ. The V gene end was trimmed by 5 bases and the J gene end by 0 bases; junction bases not matched to a gene: 8. The CDR3 has 15 amino acids. The CDR3 is CASSGAQGSSYEQYF. The CDR3 nucleotides are TGCGCCAGCAGTGGGGCACAGGGGAGCTCCTACGAGCAGTACTTC.

This chain's CDR3 is CASSESRGNQPQHF. The CDR3 nucleotides read TGTGCCAGCAGTGAGTCGCGGGGCAATCAGCCCCAGCATTTT. The chain combines TRBV2 with TRBJ1-5, with D uncertain. CDR1 is SNHLY and CDR2 is FYNNEI in the germline V gene. CDR3 length equals 14 residues. V was pared by 3 bases and J by 2 bases, with 8 bases between.

This rearrangement joins TRBV19 to TRBJ2-7; TRBD1 matches 7 bases. Germline V gene lookup returns CDR1 LNHDA and CDR2 SQIVND (reference sequence). The CDR3 contains 15 residues. V lost 5 bases, J lost 3 bases, and 10 bases stayed unmatched. Here the CDR3 reads CASSPQGQPYYEQYF. CDR3 bases: TGTGCCAGTAGTCCCCAGGGACAGCCTTACTACGAGCAGTACTTC.

This chain uses TRBV7-2 with TRBJ2-5, with TRBD1 as a possible D gene (6 bases). In germline, CDR1 is SGHTA, CDR2 FQGNSA. This CDR3 spans 15 amino acids. Trimming took off 5 bases at V and 5 bases at J, with 18 bases between the two ends. CDR3 bases: TGTGCCAGCAGCCCCCCACCCCAAAGGGGGGAGACCCAGTACTTC. The encoded protein is CASSPPPQRGETQYF.

The V and J genes are TRBV30 and TRBJ1-2; 7 bases are shared with TRBD1. V lost 0 bases and J lost 8; bases outside the gene matches: 6. Germline values: CDR1 GTSNPN, CDR2 SVGIG (reference sequence). This CDR3 is built from 13 residues. The chain's CDR3 is CAWSVVQGRGYTF. The CDR3 bases are TGTGCCTGGAGTGTCGTACAGGGGAGGGGCTACACCTTC.

The chain uses TRBV28 and TRBJ1-1; no definite D call. Germline CDR1 MDHEN, CDR2 SYDVKM. Trimming left V 2 bases short and J 0 bases short, with 7 bases between. The CDR3 sequence is 14 residues long. Written as DNA, the CDR3 is TGTGCCAGCAGTTTAACAGAGATGAACACTGAAGCTTTCTTT. Residues: CASSLTEMNTEAFF.

The CDR3 spells CASSASARGLHGYTF. CDR3 nucleotide sequence: TGTGCCAGCAGTGCATCGGCGAGGGGGCTTCATGGCTACACCTTC. This chain joins TRBV28 and TRBJ1-2; 7 bases line up with TRBD1. Per germline, CDR1 MDHEN and CDR2 SYDVKM. The V gene end was trimmed by 5 bases and the J gene end by 6 bases; junction bases not matched to a gene: 12. This CDR3 is built from 15 residues.

The CDR3: CASSFGVSYEQYF. In DNA, the CDR3 is TGTGCCAGCAGCTTCGGGGTGTCCTACGAGCAGTACTTC. The chain joins TRBV5-6 to TRBJ2-7; TRBD2 might be the D (5 bases). Trimming took 2 bases from V and 1 from J, leaving 7 bases between them. The CDR3 runs to 13 residues. Germline lookup yields CDR1 SGHDT and CDR2 YYEEEE. The whole variable domain, filled in from reference TRBV5-6 and TRBJ2-7, reads DAGVTQSPTHLIKTRGQQVTLRCSPKSGHDTVSWYQQALGQGPQFIFQYYEEEERQRGNFPDRFSGHQFPNYSSELNVNALLLGDSALYLCASSFGVSYEQYFGPGTRLTVT.

J is TRBJ1-1 and V is TRBV13, with TRBD1 as a possible D gene (5 bases). V was cut by 5 bases and J by 1 base, with 8 bases left in between. The germline CDR1 and CDR2 sequences are PRHDT and FYEKMQ (reference sequence). CDR3 length equals 13 residues. CDR3 in amino acids: CASSGDSNTEAFF. The CDR3, as DNA: TGTGCCAGCAGCGGGGACTCGAACACTGAAGCTTTCTTT.

The chain recombines TRBV7-2 with TRBJ2-2, with a possible D match to TRBD1 (5 bases). Trimming took 5 bases from V and 5 from J, leaving 12 bases between them. This CDR3 contains 14 residues. Germline CDR1 is SGHTA and CDR2 is FQGNSA. CDR3 protein: CASSPSDSTGELFF. The DNA for the CDR3 is TGTGCCAGCAGCCCAAGCGACAGTACCGGGGAGCTGTTTTTT.

The rearrangement uses TRBV11-2 and TRBJ2-7, with a possible D match to TRBD2 (6 bases). In germline, CDR1 is SGHAT, CDR2 FQNNGV. This CDR3 comprises 13 residues. Trimming removed 10 bases from V and 4 bases from J, with 17 bases in between. CDR3 in amino acids: CATSKGGEYEQYF. CDR3 coding DNA: TGTGCCACCTCCAAGGGCGGGGAGTACGAGCAGTACTTC. Supplemented by reference TRBV11-2 and TRBJ2-7, the full variable domain reads EAGVAQSPRYKIIEKRQSVAFWCNPISGHATLYWYQQILGQGPKLLIQFQNNGVVDDSQLPKDRFSAERLKGVDSTLKIQPAKLEDSAVYLCATSKGGEYEQYFGPGTRLTVT.